What follows is one T cell receptor (beta chain) and its context. What it recognizes is unknown. Assay used: immunoSEQ multiplex PCR; TCRdb lists only in-frame clones, some missing. The repertoire consists of 120,000 to 150,000 clones, with about 88% occurring once and the leading ten covering 4.7%. This sample was taken from a study of T cell responses to AZD1222 COVID-19 vaccine. Germline V gene data show CDR1 as LNHDA and CDR2 as SQIVND (reference sequence). The V gene lost 5 bases and the J gene lost 1 base, with 8 bases spanning the gap. The CDR3 contains 13 residues. Findings of the study overall: CD4 TCRs associated with vaccination spanned spike, dominating at 160-218 and 743-854.

The starting material was peripheral blood, obtained on day 0 of AZD1222 vaccination. The source is an adult in good health. This rearrangement joins TRBV19 to TRBJ2-5, with TRBD1 as a possible D gene (5 bases). CDR3 amino acids: CASSSQGQETQYF. The CDR3 bases are TGTGCCAGTAGTTCGCAGGGCCAAGAGACCCAGTACTTC.